This is a list of T cell receptor beta chains from one sample in a study of blood T cell repertoires in COVID-19. Assay: immunoSEQ multiplex PCR; the TCRdb copy retains only in-frame clones and omits some. The sample lists about 180,000 clones, around 86% occurring once. Sequenced sample: PBMCs or T cells enriched from blood (not recorded which). The receptors stem from a woman in her 30s who had recovered from COVID-19. The CDR3 runs from the conserved cysteine through the conserved F or W. The D gene is left open where the match is weak. Expanded clones get a size class; other rows say once, few or many, or leave the size out.

J gene | D gene | CDR3 length | clone size | V gene | CDR3 protein | CDR3 DNA
TRBJ2-1 | TRBD2 | 15 | NA | TRBV19 | CATNTGTRMNDEQFF | TGTGCCACAAACACCGGGACTAGGATGAACGATGAGCAGTTCTTC
TRBJ2-2 | TRBD2 | 15 | few | TRBV24-1 | CATGRTSGNTGELFF | TGTGCCACCGGAAGGACTAGCGGTAACACCGGGGAGCTGTTTTTT
TRBJ2-7 | TRBD1 | 15 | NA | TRBV11-2 | CASSLTGTGGFEQYF | TGTGCCAGCAGCTTGACCGGGACAGGGGGCTTCGAGCAGTACTTC
TRBJ1-4 | TRBD1 | 16 | NA | TRBV16 | CASSYKSAGGDEKLFF | TGTGCCAGCAGCTATAAAAGTGCAGGGGGCGATGAAAAACTGTTTTTT
TRBJ2-6 | TRBD2 | 19 | NA | TRBV28 | CASSLQRGSAASGANVLTF | TGTGCCAGCAGTTTACAGCGGGGGTCGGCAGCCTCTGGGGCCAACGTCCTGACTTTC
TRBJ2-7 | NA | 11 | NA | TRBV4-1 | CASSFGLIQYF | TGCGCCAGCAGCTTTGGACTCATCCAGTACTTC
TRBJ2-7 | NA | 14 | NA | TRBV24-1 | CATSAGHSPYEQYF | TGTGCCACCAGTGCCGGACATTCTCCTTACGAGCAGTACTTC
TRBJ2-5 | TRBD2 | 14 | NA | TRBV19 | CASRSTSGAETQYF | TGTGCCAGTAGATCGACTAGCGGTGCAGAGACCCAGTACTTC
TRBJ1-4 | NA | 15 | NA | TRBV28 | CASTTLYPGREKLFF | TGTGCCAGCACAACACTATACCCGGGGAGGGAAAAACTGTTTTTT
TRBJ1-6 | TRBD1 | 15 | NA | TRBV6-5 | CASSYGQGENSPLHF | TGTGCCAGCAGTTATGGACAGGGGGAGAATTCACCCCTCCACTTT
TRBJ2-5 | TRBD2 | 16 | NA | TRBV5-4 | CASSPNGLAGQETQYF | TGTGCCAGCAGTCCGAATGGACTAGCGGGACAAGAGACCCAGTACTTC
TRBJ1-1 | NA | 14 | NA | TRBV5-1 | CASSLGQTRDEAFF | TGCGCCAGCAGCTTGGGACAGACTAGGGATGAAGCTTTCTTT
TRBJ2-3 | TRBD2 | 19 | NA | TRBV7-9 | CASSLASGLAGYSTDTQYF | TGTGCCAGCAGCTTAGCGTCGGGACTAGCGGGGTACAGCACAGATACGCAGTATTTT
TRBJ1-5 | NA | 16 | NA | TRBV6-1 | CASSEGAAYSNQPQHF | TGTGCCAGCAGTGAGGGGGCGGCTTATAGCAATCAGCCCCAGCATTTT
TRBJ2-1 | TRBD2 | 16 | few | TRBV24-1 | CATSDPGGGRYNEQFF | TGTGCCACCAGTGACCCGGGGGGGGGCCGATACAATGAGCAGTTCTTC
TRBJ1-2 | NA | 13 | NA | TRBV28 | CASSLFGDYGYTF | TGTGCCAGCAGTTTATTCGGGGACTATGGCTACACCTTC
TRBJ1-3 | NA | 16 | few | TRBV28 | CASSSNPGSSGNTIYF | TGTGCCAGCAGTAGTAATCCGGGGAGCTCTGGAAACACCATATATTTT
TRBJ2-3 | TRBD1 | 14 | NA | TRBV5-1 | CASWTGQSTDTQYF | TGCGCCAGTTGGACAGGGCAATCGACAGATACGCAGTATTTT
TRBJ2-1 | NA | 15 | NA | TRBV28 | CASTLPRGSYNEQFF | TGTGCCAGCACCCTACCTCGGGGTTCTTACAATGAGCAGTTCTTC
TRBJ1-2 | NA | 13 | NA | TRBV30 | CAWLRGLTIGYTF | TGTGCCTGGCTCAGGGGCCTAACTATTGGCTACACCTTC
TRBJ1-1 | NA | 14 | NA | TRBV29-1 | CSVIRGGVNTEAFF | TGCAGCGTTATAAGAGGGGGAGTGAACACTGAAGCTTTCTTT
TRBJ2-3 | NA | 13 | NA | TRBV3-1/TRBV3-2 | CASSQRYTDTQYF | TGTGCCAGCAGCCAACGGTACACAGATACGCAGTATTTT
TRBJ1-1 | NA | 13 | NA | TRBV7-6 | CASSRTGSTEAFF | TGTGCCAGCAGCCGTACAGGGAGTACTGAAGCTTTCTTT
TRBJ2-2 | TRBD1 | 15 | NA | TRBV6-4 | CASSVDRGSTGELFF | TGTGCCAGCAGTGTTGACAGGGGGTCAACCGGGGAGCTGTTTTTT
TRBJ2-1 | TRBD2 | 16 | NA | TRBV3-1/TRBV3-2 | CASSQGGTSGYNEQFF | TGTGCCAGCAGCCAAGGGGGGACTAGCGGGTATAATGAGCAGTTCTTC
TRBJ2-1 | NA | 16 | NA | TRBV21-1 | CASSDRTSPLVNEQFF | TGTGCCAGCAGCGACCGGACTTCACCCTTGGTGAATGAGCAGTTCTTC
TRBJ2-5 | NA | 14 | NA | TRBV3-1/TRBV3-2 | CASSQRQGKETQYF | TGTGCCAGCAGCCAAAGGCAGGGGAAAGAGACCCAGTACTTC
TRBJ2-7 | TRBD2 | 15 | NA | TRBV6-5 | CASSTSGSFSYEQYF | TGTGCCAGCAGTACTAGCGGGAGTTTCTCCTACGAGCAGTACTTC
TRBJ2-5 | NA | 14 | NA | TRBV5-4 | CASSLPSLQETQYF | TGTGCCAGCAGCCTCCCGTCCCTGCAAGAGACCCAGTACTTC
TRBJ1-3 | NA | 11 | NA | TRBV28 | CASHRWNTIYF | TGTGCCAGCCACAGGTGGAACACCATATATTTT
TRBJ2-5 | TRBD1 | 16 | NA | TRBV23-1 | CASSQDPDRGTETQYF | TGCGCCAGCAGTCAAGATCCGGACAGGGGGACTGAGACCCAGTACTTC
TRBJ2-1 | TRBD2 | 16 | NA | TRBV27 | CASSTGGTSGRNEQFF | TGTGCCAGCAGCACTGGCGGGACTAGCGGTAGGAATGAGCAGTTCTTC
TRBJ1-6 | TRBD1 | 15 | NA | TRBV5-1 | CASSSGQGWGSPLHF | TGCGCCAGCAGCTCTGGACAGGGATGGGGTTCACCCCTCCACTTT
TRBJ1-3 | TRBD1 | 16 | NA | TRBV6-1 | CASSEATGGSGNTIYF | TGTGCCAGCAGTGAAGCGACAGGGGGCTCTGGAAACACCATATATTTT
TRBJ1-1 | TRBD1 | 17 | NA | TRBV5-4 | CASSRSIDRAVNTEAFF | TGTGCCAGCAGCCGTTCTATCGACAGGGCGGTGAACACTGAAGCTTTCTTT
TRBJ2-7 | NA | 13 | NA | TRBV11-3 | CASSPQMNDEQYF | TGTGCCAGCAGCCCGCAGATGAACGACGAGCAGTACTTC
TRBJ2-1 | NA | 14 | NA | TRBV5-4 | CASSLAWTNNEQFF | TGTGCCAGCAGCTTGGCGTGGACTAACAATGAGCAGTTCTTC
TRBJ1-5 | NA | 14 | NA | TRBV19 | CASSGQQGYQPQHF | TGTGCCAGTAGTGGTCAACAGGGATATCAGCCCCAGCATTTT
TRBJ2-7 | NA | 12 | NA | TRBV7-8 | CASSLASNEQYF | TGTGCCAGCAGCTTGGCTAGCAACGAGCAGTACTTC
TRBJ2-1 | TRBD2 | 17 | NA | TRBV7-2 | CASSLAGGLVGSNEQFF | TGTGCCAGCAGCTTAGCGGGAGGGCTAGTGGGTTCGAATGAGCAGTTCTTC
TRBJ2-7 | NA | 14 | NA | TRBV7-9 | CASSLVSREGEQYF | TGTGCCAGCAGCTTAGTCTCCCGGGAAGGCGAGCAGTACTTC
TRBJ1-3 | NA | 15 | NA | TRBV10-1 | CASSASVVSGNTIYF | TGCGCCAGCAGTGCCTCGGTGGTCTCTGGAAACACCATATATTTT
TRBJ2-5 | TRBD2 | 15 | NA | TRBV5-1 | CASSPGTSGPETQYF | TGCGCCAGCAGCCCCGGGACTAGCGGGCCAGAGACCCAGTACTTC
TRBJ2-1 | TRBD2 | 17 | NA | TRBV4-2 | CASSQPTTSVDYNEQFF | TGTGCCAGCAGCCAACCCACGACTAGCGTTGATTACAATGAGCAGTTCTTC
TRBJ1-2 | TRBD1 | 13 | few | TRBV7-9 | CASSSDRVFGYTF | TGTGCCAGCAGCTCCGACAGGGTCTTTGGCTACACCTTC
TRBJ1-5 | NA | 13 | few | TRBV9 | CASSLQGDQPQHF | TGTGCCAGCAGCTTACAGGGAGATCAGCCCCAGCATTTT
TRBJ2-1 | TRBD2 | 12 | once | TRBV7-3 | CASSLSGGGQFF | TGTGCCAGCAGCTTGTCGGGAGGGGGGCAGTTCTTC
TRBJ2-5 | NA | 16 | NA | TRBV19 | CASSRWGGRGEETQYF | TGTGCCAGTAGTAGGTGGGGGGGCCGAGGAGAAGAGACCCAGTACTTC
TRBJ2-7 | TRBD2 | 16 | NA | TRBV7-2 | CASSPAGTSGRNEQYF | TGTGCCAGCAGCCCTGCAGGGACTAGCGGGAGGAACGAGCAGTACTTC
TRBJ1-1 | TRBD1 | 14 | NA | TRBV5-4 | CASSLEQGGREAFF | TGTGCCAGCAGCTTGGAACAGGGGGGACGTGAAGCTTTCTTT
TRBJ1-6 | NA | 16 | NA | TRBV27 | CASSSPGESYNSPLHF | TGTGCCAGCAGTTCGCCAGGGGAATCCTATAATTCACCCCTCCACTTT
TRBJ1-1 | NA | 14 | NA | TRBV19 | CASTWAGVNTEAFF | TGTGCCAGTACGTGGGCAGGGGTGAACACTGAAGCTTTCTTT
TRBJ1-1 | TRBD1 | 13 | NA | TRBV6-5 | CASKEGADTEAFF | TGTGCCAGCAAGGAGGGGGCTGATACTGAAGCTTTCTTT
TRBJ2-2 | NA | 14 | NA | TRBV6-5 | CASKEGILAGELFF | TGTGCCAGCAAGGAGGGAATTTTGGCCGGGGAGCTGTTTTTT
TRBJ2-7 | NA | 15 | NA | TRBV7-2 | CASSLEVMSSYEQYF | TGTGCCAGCAGCTTAGAAGTAATGAGCTCCTACGAGCAGTACTTC